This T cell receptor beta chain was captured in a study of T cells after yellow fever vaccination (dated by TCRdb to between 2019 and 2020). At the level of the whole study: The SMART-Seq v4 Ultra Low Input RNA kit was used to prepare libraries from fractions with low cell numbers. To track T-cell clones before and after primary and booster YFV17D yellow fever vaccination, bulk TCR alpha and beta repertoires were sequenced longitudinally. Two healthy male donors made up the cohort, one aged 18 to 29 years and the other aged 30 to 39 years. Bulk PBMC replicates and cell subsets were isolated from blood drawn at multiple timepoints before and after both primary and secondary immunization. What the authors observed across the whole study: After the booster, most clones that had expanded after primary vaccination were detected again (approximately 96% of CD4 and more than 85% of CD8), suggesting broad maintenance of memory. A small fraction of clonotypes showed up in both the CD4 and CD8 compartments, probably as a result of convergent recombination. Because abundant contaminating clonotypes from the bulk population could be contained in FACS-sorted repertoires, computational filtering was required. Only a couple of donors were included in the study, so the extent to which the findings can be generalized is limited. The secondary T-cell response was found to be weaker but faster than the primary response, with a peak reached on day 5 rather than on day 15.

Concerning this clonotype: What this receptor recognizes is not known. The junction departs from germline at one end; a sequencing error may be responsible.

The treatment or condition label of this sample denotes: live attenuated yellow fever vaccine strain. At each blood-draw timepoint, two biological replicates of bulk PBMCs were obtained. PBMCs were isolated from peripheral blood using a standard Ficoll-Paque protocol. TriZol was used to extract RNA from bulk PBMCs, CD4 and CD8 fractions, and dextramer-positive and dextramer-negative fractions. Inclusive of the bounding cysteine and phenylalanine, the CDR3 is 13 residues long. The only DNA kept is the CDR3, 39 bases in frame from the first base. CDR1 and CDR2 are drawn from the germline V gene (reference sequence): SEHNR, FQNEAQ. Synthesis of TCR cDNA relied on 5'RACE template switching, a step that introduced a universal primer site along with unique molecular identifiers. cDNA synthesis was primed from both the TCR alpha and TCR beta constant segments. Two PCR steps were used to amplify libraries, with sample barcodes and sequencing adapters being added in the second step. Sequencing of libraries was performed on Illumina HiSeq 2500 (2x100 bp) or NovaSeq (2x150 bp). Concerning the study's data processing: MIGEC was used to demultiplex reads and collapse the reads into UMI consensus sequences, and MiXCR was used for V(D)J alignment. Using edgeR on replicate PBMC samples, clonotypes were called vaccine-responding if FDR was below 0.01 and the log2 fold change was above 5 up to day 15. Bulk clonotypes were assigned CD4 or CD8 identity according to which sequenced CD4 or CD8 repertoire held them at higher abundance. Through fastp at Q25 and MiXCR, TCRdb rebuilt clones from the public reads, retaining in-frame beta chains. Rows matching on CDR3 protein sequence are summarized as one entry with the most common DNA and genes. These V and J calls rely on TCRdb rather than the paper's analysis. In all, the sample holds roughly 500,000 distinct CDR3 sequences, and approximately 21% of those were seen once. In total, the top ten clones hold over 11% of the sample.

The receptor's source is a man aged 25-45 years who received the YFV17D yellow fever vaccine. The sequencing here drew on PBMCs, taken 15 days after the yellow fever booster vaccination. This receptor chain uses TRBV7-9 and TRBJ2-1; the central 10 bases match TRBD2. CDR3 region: CASSLGLSSGRVF. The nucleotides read TGTGCCAGCAGCTTAGGCTTAAGCAGCGGGAGGGTCTTC.